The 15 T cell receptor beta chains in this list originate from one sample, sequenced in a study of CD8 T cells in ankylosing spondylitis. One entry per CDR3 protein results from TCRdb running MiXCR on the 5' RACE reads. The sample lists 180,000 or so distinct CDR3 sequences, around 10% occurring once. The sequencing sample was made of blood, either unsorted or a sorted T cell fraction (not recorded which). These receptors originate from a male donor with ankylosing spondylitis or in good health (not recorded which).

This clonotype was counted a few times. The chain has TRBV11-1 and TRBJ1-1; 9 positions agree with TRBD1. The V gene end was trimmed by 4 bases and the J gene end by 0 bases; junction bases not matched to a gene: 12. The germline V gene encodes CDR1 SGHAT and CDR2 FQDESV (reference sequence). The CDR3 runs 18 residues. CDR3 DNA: TGTGCCAGCAGCTCCACGGACAGGGGAAAGATGATGAACACTGAAGCTTTCTTT. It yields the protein CASSSTDRGKMMNTEAFF. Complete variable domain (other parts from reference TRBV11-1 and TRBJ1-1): EAEVAQSPRYKITEKSQAVAFWCDPISGHATLYWYRQILGQGPELLVQFQDESVVDDSQLPKDRFSAERLKGVDSTLKIQPAELGDSAMYLCASSSTDRGKMMNTEAFFGQGTRLTVV.

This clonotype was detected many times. CDR3 in amino acids: CSVPPSGNEQFF. For the CDR3, the DNA is TGCAGTGTTCCCCCTAGCGGGAATGAGCAGTTCTTC. J is TRBJ2-1 and V is TRBV20-1; 8 bases line up with TRBD2. CDR3 size: 12 residues. The junction had 6 bases not matched to a gene; V was cut back by 7 bases and J by 7 bases. Germline V lookup: CDR1 DFQATT, CDR2 SNEGSKA (reference sequence).

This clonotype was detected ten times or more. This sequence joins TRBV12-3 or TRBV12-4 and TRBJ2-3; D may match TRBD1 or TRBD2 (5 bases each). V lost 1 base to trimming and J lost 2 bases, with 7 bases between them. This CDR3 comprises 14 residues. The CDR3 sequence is CASSLGGTTDTQYF. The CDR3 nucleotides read TGTGCCAGCAGTTTAGGGGGGACCACAGATACGCAGTATTTT.

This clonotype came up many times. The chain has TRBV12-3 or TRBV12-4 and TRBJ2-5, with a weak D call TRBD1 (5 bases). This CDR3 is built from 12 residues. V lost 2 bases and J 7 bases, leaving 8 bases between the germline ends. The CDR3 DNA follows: TGTGCCAGCAGTTTAATAAGGGGGACCCAGTACTTC. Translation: CASSLIRGTQYF.

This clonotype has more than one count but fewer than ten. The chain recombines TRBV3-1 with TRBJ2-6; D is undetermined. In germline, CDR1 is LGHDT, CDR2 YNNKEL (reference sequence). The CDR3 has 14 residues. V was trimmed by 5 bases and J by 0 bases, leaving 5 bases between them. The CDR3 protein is CASSWSSGANVLTF. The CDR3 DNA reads TGTGCCAGCAGCTGGAGCTCTGGGGCCAACGTCCTGACTTTC. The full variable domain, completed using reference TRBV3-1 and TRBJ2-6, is DTAVSQTPKYLVTQMGNDKSIKCEQNLGHDTMYWYKQDSKKFLKIMFSYNNKELIINETVPNRFSPKSPDKAHLNLHINSLELGDSAVYFCASSWSSGANVLTFGAGSRLTVL.

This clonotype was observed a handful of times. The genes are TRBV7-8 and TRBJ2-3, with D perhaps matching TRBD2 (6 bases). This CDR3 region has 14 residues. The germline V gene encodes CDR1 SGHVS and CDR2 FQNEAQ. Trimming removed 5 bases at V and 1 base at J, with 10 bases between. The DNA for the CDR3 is TGTGCCAGCAGCCCATCGGGGGGCACAGATACGCAGTATTTT. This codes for CASSPSGGTDTQYF.

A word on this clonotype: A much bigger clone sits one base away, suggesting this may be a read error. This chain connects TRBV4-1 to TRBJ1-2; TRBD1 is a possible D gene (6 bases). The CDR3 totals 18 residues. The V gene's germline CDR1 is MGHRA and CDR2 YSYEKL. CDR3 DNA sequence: TGCACCAGCAGCCAAGATCCGCCAGGGGCCCGAACGAACTATGGCTACACCTTC. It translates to CTSSQDPPGARTNYGYTF.

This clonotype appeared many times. CDR3: CASSERTGNGYTF. The CDR3, as DNA: TGCGCCAGCAGCGAAAGGACAGGGAATGGCTACACCTTC. V usage is TRBV4-3 and J usage is TRBJ1-2; 8 bases map to TRBD1. CDR1 is LGHNA, CDR2 YSLEER, per germline. The CDR3 totals 13 residues. Trimming took 5 bases from V and 6 from J; bases not matched to a gene: 5.

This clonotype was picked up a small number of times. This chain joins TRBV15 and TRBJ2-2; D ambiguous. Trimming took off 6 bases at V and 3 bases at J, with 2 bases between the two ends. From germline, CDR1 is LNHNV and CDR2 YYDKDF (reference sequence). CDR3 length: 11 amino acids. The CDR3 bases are TGTGCCACCAGGGACACCGGGGAGCTGTTTTTT. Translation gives CATRDTGELFF.

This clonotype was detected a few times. The CDR3 bases are TGTGCCAGCAGCTCCCCGTCGGAGCCCCAGCATTTT. Its protein product is CASSSPSEPQHF. The V call is TRBV7-9, the J call TRBJ1-5; D is undetermined. Trimming pared 4 bases from V and 8 bases from J, leaving 9 bases between. This CDR3 comprises 12 residues. Germline V gene sequence: CDR1 SEHNR, CDR2 FQNEAQ (reference sequence).

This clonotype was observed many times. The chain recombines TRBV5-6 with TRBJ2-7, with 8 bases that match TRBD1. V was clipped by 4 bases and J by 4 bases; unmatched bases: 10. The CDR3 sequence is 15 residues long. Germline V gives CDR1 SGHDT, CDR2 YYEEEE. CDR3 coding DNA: TGTGCCAGCAGCCCATCGGGACAGGTAAATTACGAGCAGTACTTC. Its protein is CASSPSGQVNYEQYF.

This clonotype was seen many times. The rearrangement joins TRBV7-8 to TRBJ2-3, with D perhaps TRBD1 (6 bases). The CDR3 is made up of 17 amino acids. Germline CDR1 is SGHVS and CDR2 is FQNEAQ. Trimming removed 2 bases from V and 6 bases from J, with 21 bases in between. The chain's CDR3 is CASSLSQILLQGDTQYF. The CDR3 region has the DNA TGTGCCAGCAGCTTATCCCAGATCCTCCTTCAGGGGGATACGCAGTATTTT.

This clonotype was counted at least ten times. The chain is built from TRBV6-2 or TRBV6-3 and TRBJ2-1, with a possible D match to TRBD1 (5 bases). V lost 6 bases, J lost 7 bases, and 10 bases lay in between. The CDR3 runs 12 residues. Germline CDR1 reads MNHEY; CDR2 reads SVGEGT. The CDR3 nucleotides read TGTGCCAGCAGACCCGACAGTAATGAGCAGTTCTTC. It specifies CASRPDSNEQFF.

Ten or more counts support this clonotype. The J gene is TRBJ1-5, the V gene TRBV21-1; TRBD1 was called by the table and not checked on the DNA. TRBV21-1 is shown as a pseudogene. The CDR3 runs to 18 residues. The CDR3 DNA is TGTGCCAGCAGCAAAGTGGGGCCAAGGGAAGCGAGCAATCAGCCCCAGCATTTT. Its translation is CASSKVGPREASNQPQHF.

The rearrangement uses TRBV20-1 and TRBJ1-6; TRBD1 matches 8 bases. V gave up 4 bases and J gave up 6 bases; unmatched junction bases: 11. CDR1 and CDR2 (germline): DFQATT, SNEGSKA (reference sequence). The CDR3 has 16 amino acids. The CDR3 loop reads CSAMDRVWGPNSPLHF. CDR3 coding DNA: TGCAGTGCTATGGACAGGGTGTGGGGTCCTAATTCACCCCTCCACTTT.